The 9 T cell receptor beta chains in this list originate from one sample, sequenced in a study of blood T cells in healthy people across ages. A sample-barcoded 5' primer and a J-beta primer mix were used in a second PCR of about 7 to 12 cycles. TCRdb independently ran MiXCR on the 5' RACE reads; one entry per CDR3 protein. The table has about a million distinct CDR3 sequences, 45% to 60% seen once. Sequencing was done on a sample of blood. Receptors originate from an older woman in good health.

This clonotype came up a few times. The gene calls are TRBV7-2 and TRBJ2-3; D is ambiguous. Germline loops: CDR1 SGHTA, CDR2 FQGNSA. The CDR3 contains 16 residues. Trimming cost V 5 bases and J 4 bases, with 19 bases left between them. CDR3: CASSPAWVGSPDTQYF. The CDR3 DNA sequence: TGTGCCAGCAGCCCAGCTTGGGTGGGATCGCCAGATACGCAGTATTTT.

The chain joins TRBV20-1 to TRBJ2-3; D remains unclear. V lost 6 bases to trimming and J lost 2 bases, with 12 bases between them. This CDR3 contains 13 residues. CDR1 and CDR2 from the germline V gene are DFQATT and SNEGSKA (reference sequence). The CDR3 region has the DNA TGCAGTGCCGCGGAAACCTACACAGATACGCAGTATTTT. Its protein product is CSAAETYTDTQYF.

The chain links TRBV20-1 to TRBJ2-1; TRBD2 aligns across 13 bases. The length of the CDR3 is 15 residues. With 4 bases clipped from V and 4 bases from J, the junction kept 4 bases outside the gene matches. CDR1 is DFQATT and CDR2 is SNEGSKA in the germline V gene (reference sequence). DNA for the CDR3: TGCAGTGCTACAAAGACTAGCGGGAGGTACAATGAGCAGTTCTTC. It specifies CSATKTSGRYNEQFF.

Worth noting for this clonotype: The junction and the germline gene differ at one end; a read error may be behind it. The gene calls are TRBV12-3 or TRBV12-4 and TRBJ1-2; no clear D gene. The CDR3 is made up of 13 amino acids. CDR3 sequence: CASSFDSNYGYIF. The CDR3 coding sequence is TGTGCCAGCAGTTTTGACTCGAACTATGGCTACATCTTC.

This clonotype was counted only a few times. The rearrangement links TRBV28 to TRBJ2-7; no firm D call. In germline, CDR1 is MDHEN, CDR2 SYDVKM. The CDR3 runs 18 residues. V lost 4 bases, J lost 6 bases, and 28 bases lay in between. DNA of the CDR3: TGTGCCAGCAGTTCCCGGCTGGGGTTGTATTCATCGATCTGCGAGCAGTACTTC. Protein: CASSSRLGLYSSICEQYF.

The CDR3 loop reads CATSQGVEGTQEQYF. CDR3 coding DNA: TGTGCCACCAGCCAGGGCGTGGAGGGGACCCAAGAGCAGTACTTC. The chain uses TRBV15 and TRBJ2-7; tentatively, D is TRBD2 (6 bases). V dropped 5 bases and J dropped 7 bases, with 21 bases sitting between them. The CDR3 contains 15 residues. Germline V CDR1 and CDR2: LNHNV, YYDKDF (reference sequence).

CDR3 sequence: CASSRGAGQPQHF. The CDR3 nucleotides are TGTGCCAGCAGTAGGGGGGCAGGCCAGCCCCAGCATTTT. V is TRBV6-5 and J is TRBJ1-5, with D possibly matching TRBD1 (6 bases). The germline V gene encodes CDR1 MNHEY and CDR2 SVGAGI. This CDR3 contains 13 residues. The V gene lost 5 bases and the J gene lost 7 bases, with 12 bases spanning the gap.

The CDR3 DNA sequence: TGTGCCAGCAGCTTAAATAGCGGGAACGCAGAGACCCAGTACTTC. Residues: CASSLNSGNAETQYF. The chain employs TRBV7-8 and TRBJ2-7, with 8 bases identical to TRBD2. The DNA end favors TRBJ2-5, so the J call may be wrong. There are 15 residues in the CDR3. The germline CDR1 and CDR2 sequences are SGHVS and FQNEAQ.

This chain links TRBV7-2 with TRBJ1-1; D gene ambiguous. The CDR3 spans 14 residues. CDR1 is SGHTA and CDR2 is FQGNSA in the germline V gene. The V and J ends lost 5 bases and 4 bases respectively, with 14 bases between them. Here the CDR3 DNA reads TGTGCCAGCAGCCGGTCGACGGGGTCCACTGAAGCTTTCTTT. Its protein product is CASSRSTGSTEAFF. Full variable domain (rest looked up from reference TRBV7-2 and TRBJ1-1): GAGVSQSPSNKVTEKGKDVELRCDPISGHTALYWYRQSLGQGLEFLIYFQGNSAPDKSGLPSDRFSAERTGGSVSTLTIQRTQQEDSAVYLCASSRSTGSTEAFFGQGTRLTVV.